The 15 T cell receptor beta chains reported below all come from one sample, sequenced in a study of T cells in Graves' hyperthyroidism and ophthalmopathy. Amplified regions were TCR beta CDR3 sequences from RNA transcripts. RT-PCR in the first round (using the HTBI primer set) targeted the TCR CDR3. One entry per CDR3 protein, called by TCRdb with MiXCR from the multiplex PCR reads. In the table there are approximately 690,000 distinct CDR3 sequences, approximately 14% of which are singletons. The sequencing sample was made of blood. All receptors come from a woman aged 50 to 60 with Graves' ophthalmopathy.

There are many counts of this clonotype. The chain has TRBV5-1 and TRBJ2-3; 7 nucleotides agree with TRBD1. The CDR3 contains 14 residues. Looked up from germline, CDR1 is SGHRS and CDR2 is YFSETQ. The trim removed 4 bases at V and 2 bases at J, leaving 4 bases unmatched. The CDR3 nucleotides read TGCGCCAGCAGCATCGGACAGGACACAGATACGCAGTATTTT. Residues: CASSIGQDTDTQYF. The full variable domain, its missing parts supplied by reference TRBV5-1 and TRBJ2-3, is KAGVTQTPRYLIKTRGQQVTLSCSPISGHRSVSWYQQTPGQGLQFLFEYFSETQRNKGNFPGRFSGRQFSNSRSEMNVSTLELGDSALYLCASSIGQDTDTQYFGPGTRLTVL.

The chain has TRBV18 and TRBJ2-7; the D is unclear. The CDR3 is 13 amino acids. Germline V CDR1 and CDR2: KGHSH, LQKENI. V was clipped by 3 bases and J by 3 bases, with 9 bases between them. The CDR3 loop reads CASSPTELYEQYF. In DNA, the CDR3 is TGTGCCAGCTCACCTACGGAACTCTACGAGCAGTACTTC.

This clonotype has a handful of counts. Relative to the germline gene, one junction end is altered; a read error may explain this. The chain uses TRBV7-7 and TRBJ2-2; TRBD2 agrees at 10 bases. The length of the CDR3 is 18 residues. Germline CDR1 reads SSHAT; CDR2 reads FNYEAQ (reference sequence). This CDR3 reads CASSLEASGSGRTGELFF. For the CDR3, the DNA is TGTGCTAGCAGCTTAGAGGCTAGCGGGAGTGGTAGGACCGGGGAGCTGTTTTTT.

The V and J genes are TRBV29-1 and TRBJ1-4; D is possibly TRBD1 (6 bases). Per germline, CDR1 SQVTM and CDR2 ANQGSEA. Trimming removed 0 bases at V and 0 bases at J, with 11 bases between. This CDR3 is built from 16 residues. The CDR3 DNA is TGCAGCGTTGAAGAACCGGGACAAGCAACTAATGAAAAACTGTTTTTT. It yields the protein CSVEEPGQATNEKLFF.

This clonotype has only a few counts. The CDR3 bases are TGTGCCAGCAGTTCCCCAGTCTGGGGGCAGTACTTC. It specifies CASSSPVWGQYF. The chain combines TRBV28 with TRBJ2-7; D call uncertain. The ends were cut back, 4 bases at V and 9 bases at J, with 13 bases in the middle. Looked up from germline, CDR1 is MDHEN and CDR2 is SYDVKM. The CDR3 loop spans 12 amino acids.

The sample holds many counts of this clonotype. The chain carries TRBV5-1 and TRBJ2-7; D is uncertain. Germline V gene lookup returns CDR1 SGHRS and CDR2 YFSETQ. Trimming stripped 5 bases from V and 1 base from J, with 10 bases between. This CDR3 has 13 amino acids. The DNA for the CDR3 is TGCGCCAGCAGTGAGGTTGGGTCCTACGAGCAGTACTTC. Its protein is CASSEVGSYEQYF.

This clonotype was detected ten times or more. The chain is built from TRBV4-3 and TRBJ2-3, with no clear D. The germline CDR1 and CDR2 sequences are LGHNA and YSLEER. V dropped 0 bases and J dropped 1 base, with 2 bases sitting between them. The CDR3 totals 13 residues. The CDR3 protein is CASSQDGTDTQYF. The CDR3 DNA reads TGCGCCAGCAGCCAAGATGGCACAGATACGCAGTATTTT.

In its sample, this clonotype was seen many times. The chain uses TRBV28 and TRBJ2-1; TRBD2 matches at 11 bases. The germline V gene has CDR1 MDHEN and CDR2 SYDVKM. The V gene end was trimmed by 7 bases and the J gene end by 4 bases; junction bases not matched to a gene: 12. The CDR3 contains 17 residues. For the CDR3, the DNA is TGTGCCAGCAACCCAATCTCGGGACTAGCGGTTTACAATGAGCAGTTCTTC. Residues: CASNPISGLAVYNEQFF.

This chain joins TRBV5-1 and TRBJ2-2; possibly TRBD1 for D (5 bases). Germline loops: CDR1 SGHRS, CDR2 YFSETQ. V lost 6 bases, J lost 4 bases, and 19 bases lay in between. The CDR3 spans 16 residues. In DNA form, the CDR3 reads TGCGCCAGCAACGGAACTCCCCAGGGTCTCACCGGGGAGCTGTTTTTT. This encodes CASNGTPQGLTGELFF.

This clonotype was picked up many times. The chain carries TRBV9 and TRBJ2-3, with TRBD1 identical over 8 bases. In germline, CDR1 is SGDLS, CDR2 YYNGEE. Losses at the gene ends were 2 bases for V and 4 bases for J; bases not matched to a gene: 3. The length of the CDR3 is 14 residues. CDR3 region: CASSVGQGADTQYF. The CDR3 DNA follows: TGTGCCAGCAGCGTCGGACAGGGCGCAGATACGCAGTATTTT.

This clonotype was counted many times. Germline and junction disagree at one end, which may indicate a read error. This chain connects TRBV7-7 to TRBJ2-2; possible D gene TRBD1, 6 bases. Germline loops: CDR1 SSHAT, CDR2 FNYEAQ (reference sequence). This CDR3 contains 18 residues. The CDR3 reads CASSLGYAGTTNTGELFF. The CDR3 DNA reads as TGTGCTAGCAGCTTAGGGTACGCCGGGACAACGAACACCGGGGAGCTGTTTTTT.

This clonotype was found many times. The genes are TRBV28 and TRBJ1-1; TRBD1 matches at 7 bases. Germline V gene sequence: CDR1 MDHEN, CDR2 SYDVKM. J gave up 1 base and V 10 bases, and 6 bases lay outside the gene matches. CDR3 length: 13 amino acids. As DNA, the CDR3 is TGTGCCATTTTGGACAGGCCGAACACTGAAGCTTTCTTT. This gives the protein CAILDRPNTEAFF.

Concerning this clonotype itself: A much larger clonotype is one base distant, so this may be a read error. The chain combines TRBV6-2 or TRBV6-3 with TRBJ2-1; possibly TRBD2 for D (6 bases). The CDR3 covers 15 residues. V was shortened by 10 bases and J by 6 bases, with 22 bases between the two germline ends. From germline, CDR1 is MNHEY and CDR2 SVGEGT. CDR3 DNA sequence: TGTGCCACCACCCCAAGTGGGACTCGGGGCAATGAGCAGTTCTTC. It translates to CATTPSGTRGNEQFF.

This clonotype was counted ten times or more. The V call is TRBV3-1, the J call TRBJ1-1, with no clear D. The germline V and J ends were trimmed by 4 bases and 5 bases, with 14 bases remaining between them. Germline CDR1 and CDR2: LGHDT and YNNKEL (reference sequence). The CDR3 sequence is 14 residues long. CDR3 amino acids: CASSREGGLTEAFF. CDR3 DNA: TGTGCCAGCAGCCGAGAAGGAGGCCTTACTGAAGCTTTCTTT.

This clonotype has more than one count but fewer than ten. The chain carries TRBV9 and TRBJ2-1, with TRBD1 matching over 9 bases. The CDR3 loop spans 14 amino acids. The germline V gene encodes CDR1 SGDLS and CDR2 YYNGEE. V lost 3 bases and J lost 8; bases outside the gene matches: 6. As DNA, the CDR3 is TGTGCCAGCAGCGACACAGGGGGCCACGATGAGCAGTTCTTC. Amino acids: CASSDTGGHDEQFF.